This T cell receptor beta chain was profiled in a study of cytomegalovirus exposure and HLA in healthy donors. The CDR3 length is 13 residues. CDR1 is PRHDT, CDR2 FYEKMQ, per germline (reference sequence). V lost 5 bases and J 2 bases, leaving 10 bases between the germline ends. The PCR contained 60 Vbeta and 13 Jbeta primers. Assay used: immunoSEQ multiplex PCR; TCRdb lists only in-frame clones, some missing. The sample yields roughly 290,000 clones, around 90% seen once. To note about this clone: Its antigen is not known.

Study-level findings and limits: Reports showed the classifier diagnosing cytomegalovirus status with high specificity and sensitivity.

The material sequenced was PBMCs. The V and J genes are TRBV13 and TRBJ2-7; D not certain. This TCR derives from a woman aged 18-29 years in good health and CMV-seronegative. The CDR3 here is CASSPRGPYEQYF. CDR3 bases: TGTGCCAGCAGCCCCAGAGGTCCCTACGAGCAGTACTTC.